The next 6 T cell receptor beta chains were all read from a single sample in a study of CD8 T cells in Susac syndrome. Random hexamers were used to reverse transcribe 0.5 to 1 ug of RNA. In TCRdb, the immunoSEQ multiplex PCR reads were re-called with MiXCR into one record per CDR3 protein. The repertoire holds about 210,000 distinct CDR3 sequences, with 95% as singletons. The sequenced sample consisted of CD4+ T cells from PBMCs. The origin of the receptors is a human donor with multiple sclerosis.

The chain employs TRBV29-1 and TRBJ1-4; D might be TRBD1 (5 bases). The CDR3 contains 15 residues. From germline, CDR1 is SQVTM and CDR2 ANQGSEA. Trimming removed 4 bases at V and 6 bases at J, with 18 bases between. The CDR3 sequence is CSVAPGRGGYEKLFF. In DNA form, the CDR3 reads TGCAGCGTTGCCCCAGGGAGGGGAGGTTATGAAAAACTGTTTTTT.

This chain joins TRBV4-2 and TRBJ2-1; D is unclear. CDR1 LGHNA and CDR2 YNFKEQ come from the germline V gene. The CDR3 is 15 residues long. Trimming removed 4 bases from V and 6 bases from J, with 16 bases in between. CDR3 in DNA: TGTGCCAGCAGCCTGGATTCGGCCCCGGGCAATGAGCAGTTCTTC. It translates to CASSLDSAPGNEQFF.

This clonotype was observed a single time. The genes are TRBV29-1 and TRBJ1-1; the D gene is possibly TRBD1 (6 bases). Germline CDR1 and CDR2: SQVTM and ANQGSEA. This CDR3 has 15 residues. Trimming removed 5 bases from V and 0 bases from J, with 16 bases in between. The CDR3 DNA follows: TGCAGCGTTATGGGACACTTAGTTTTGAACACTGAAGCTTTCTTT. It specifies CSVMGHLVLNTEAFF.

The chain recombines TRBV12-3 or TRBV12-4 with TRBJ1-1; D unresolved. The CDR3 is 15 residues long. Trimming shortened V by 3 bases and J by 1 base, and 12 bases separated the two germline ends. CDR3 loop: CASSFLFRTNTEAFF. DNA for the CDR3: TGTGCCAGCAGTTTCCTTTTTCGGACGAACACTGAAGCTTTCTTT.

V is TRBV20-1 and J is TRBJ2-3; 11 nucleotides line up with TRBD2. V shed 5 bases and J 1 base; nucleotides not matched to a gene: 2. Germline V CDR1 and CDR2: DFQATT, SNEGSKA (reference sequence). The CDR3 totals 14 residues. DNA of the CDR3: TGCAGTGCTTCGGGACTAGCGGGCACAGATACGCAGTATTTT. It codes for CSASGLAGTDTQYF.

The V gene is TRBV4-1, the J gene TRBJ1-2, with D possibly TRBD1 on 6 matching bases. CDR1 and CDR2 from the germline V gene are MGHRA and YSYEKL. The V and J ends lost 5 bases and 4 bases respectively, with 17 bases between them. The CDR3 contains 15 residues. The CDR3 DNA reads as TGCGCCAGCAGCGTCACTTATACAGGGATCTATGGCTACACCTTC. It is translated as CASSVTYTGIYGYTF.